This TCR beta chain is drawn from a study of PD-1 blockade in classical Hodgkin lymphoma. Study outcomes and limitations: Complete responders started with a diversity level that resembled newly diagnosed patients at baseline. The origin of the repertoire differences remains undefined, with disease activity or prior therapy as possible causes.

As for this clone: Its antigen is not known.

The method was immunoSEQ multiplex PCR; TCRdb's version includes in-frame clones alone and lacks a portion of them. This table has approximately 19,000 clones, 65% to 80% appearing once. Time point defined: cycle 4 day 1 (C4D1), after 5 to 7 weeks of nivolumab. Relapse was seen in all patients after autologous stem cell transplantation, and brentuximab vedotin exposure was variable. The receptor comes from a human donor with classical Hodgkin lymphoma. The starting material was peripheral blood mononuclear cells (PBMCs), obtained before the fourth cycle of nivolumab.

CDR3 nucleotides: TGCGCCAGCAGCTCCCCCCTGACTAGCGGGCACAATGAGCAGTTCTTC. Encoded protein: CASSSPLTSGHNEQFF. This chain joins TRBV5-1 and TRBJ2-1, with 10 positions matching TRBD2. Trimming removed 3 bases from V and 5 bases from J; junction bases left unmatched: 8. CDR3 length: 16 residues. The germline V gene has CDR1 SGHRS and CDR2 YFSETQ.